These 10 T cell receptor beta chains were all obtained from the same sample, sequenced in a study of Graves' ophthalmopathy and Graves' hyperthyroidism. RNA transcripts served as template for amplifying TCR beta CDR3 sequences. The workflow started with a first-round RT-PCR run with HTBI primers and then moved on to a second-round multiplex PCR. TCRdb redid the calling of the multiplex PCR reads with MiXCR, one entry per CDR3 protein. This table holds over a million distinct CDR3 sequences, around a third found once. The sequenced sample consisted of peripheral blood or thyroid tissue (not recorded which). The receptors come from an adult man with Graves' hyperthyroidism.

The table lists this clonotype with a few counts. The chain employs TRBV29-1 and TRBJ1-1; TRBD1 aligns across 8 bases. Trimming at V came to 7 bases and at J to 5 bases, leaving 9 bases not matched to a gene. Germline V CDR1 and CDR2: SQVTM, ANQGSEA. This CDR3 has 13 residues. The CDR3 reads CSGRETGVTEAFF. CDR3 DNA: TGCAGCGGACGAGAGACAGGGGTAACTGAAGCTTTCTTT. Full variable domain (remainder filled in from reference TRBV29-1 and TRBJ1-1): SAVISQKPSRDICQRGTSLTIQCQVDSQVTMMFWYRQQPGQSLTLIATANQGSEATYESGFVIDKFPISRPNLTFSTLTVSNMSPEDSSIYLCSGRETGVTEAFFGQGTRLTVV.

This chain links TRBV2 with TRBJ1-1; 7 bases map to TRBD1. Germline-derived CDR1 and CDR2 are SNHLY and FYNNEI. The J segment lost 1 base and the V segment lost 9 bases, leaving 8 bases of the junction unmatched. The CDR3 consists of 14 residues. CDR3 coding DNA: TGTGCCAGTAAAACAGGGGCGAGGAACACTGAAGCTTTCTTT. Protein product: CASKTGARNTEAFF.

This clonotype was counted many times. The genes are TRBV10-3 and TRBJ1-4; D is unclear. The CDR3 runs to 16 residues. V lost 0 bases, J lost 8 bases, and 16 bases lay in between. Germline V CDR1 and CDR2: ENHRY, SYGVKD. The CDR3 is CAISESGAGPREKLFF. In nucleotides, the CDR3 is TGTGCCATCAGTGAGTCGGGTGCCGGTCCTCGGGAAAAACTGTTTTTT.

This clonotype was seen ten or more times. The V call is TRBV29-1, the J call TRBJ2-2, with 13 bases matching TRBD2. From germline, CDR1 is SQVTM and CDR2 ANQGSEA. The trim removed 6 bases at V and 2 bases at J, leaving 6 bases unmatched. The CDR3 sequence is 16 residues long. The CDR3 loop reads CSVRTSGSLNTGELFF. CDR3 sequence (DNA): TGCAGCGTACGGACTAGCGGGAGCCTTAACACCGGGGAGCTGTTTTTT.

This clonotype showed up many times. This chain connects TRBV9 to TRBJ2-2; TRBD2 matches at 7 bases. The V segment lost 2 bases and the J segment 7 bases; nucleotides outside the gene matches: 8. The germline V gene encodes CDR1 SGDLS and CDR2 YYNGEE. There are 15 residues in the CDR3. CDR3 coding DNA: TGTGCCAGCAGCGTTGGCGGGGGAGTCATCGGGGAGCTGTTTTTT. Its translation is CASSVGGGVIGELFF. The full variable domain, in which reference TRBV9 and TRBJ2-2 provide the parts outside the CDR3, is DSGVTQTPKHLITATGQRVTLRCSPRSGDLSVYWYQQSLDQGLQFLIQYYNGEERAKGNILERFSAQQFPDLHSELNLSSLELGDSALYFCASSVGGGVIGELFFGEGSRLTVL.

This clonotype was picked up one time. The genes are TRBV7-2 and TRBJ2-7; TRBD2 matches 8 bases. Germline V gene sequence: CDR1 SGHTA, CDR2 FQGNSA. Germline trimming cut 3 bases from V and 4 bases from J; bases unmatched to any gene: 8. CDR3 length equals 15 residues. CDR3 residues: CASSLYSGLGYEQYF. The CDR3 nucleotides read TGTGCCAGCAGCTTGTACTCGGGACTAGGGTACGAGCAGTACTTC.

Regarding this clonotype: A much larger clonotype is one base distant, so this may be a read error. This chain connects TRBV2 to TRBJ2-7; perhaps TRBD1 as D (6 bases). The CDR3 runs to 15 residues. The germline CDR1 and CDR2 sequences are SNHLY and FYNNEI. Between the trimmed V and J ends, which lost 6 bases and 0 bases, there was a span of 15 bases. The CDR3: CASRSWGTTSYEQYF. Here the CDR3 DNA reads TGTGCCAGCAGGTCTTGGGGGACAACCTCCTACGAGCAGTACTTC.

Many counts were recorded for this clonotype. The rearrangement joins TRBV28 to TRBJ2-7, with 7 bases matching TRBD1. The trim removed 6 bases at V and 4 bases at J, leaving 9 bases unmatched. Germline-derived CDR1 and CDR2 are MDHEN and SYDVKM. This CDR3 comprises 14 residues. CDR3 bases: TGTGCCAGCAGGCTCACGACAGGGTGGTACGAGCAGTACTTC. This gives the protein CASRLTTGWYEQYF.

This clonotype was counted only a few times. The V call is TRBV7-3, the J call TRBJ2-7; 7 nucleotides line up with TRBD1. J gave up 2 bases and V 5 bases, and 9 bases lay outside the gene matches. Germline lookup yields CDR1 SGHTA and CDR2 FQGTGA. The CDR3 totals 15 residues. Here the CDR3 reads CASSHRQGTTYEQYF. The DNA of the CDR3 is TGTGCCAGCAGCCACCGACAGGGTACCACCTACGAGCAGTACTTC.

V and J are TRBV7-6 and TRBJ2-5; tentatively, D is TRBD1 (5 bases). Trimming left V 5 bases short and J 5 bases short, with 18 bases between. Germline V gene data show CDR1 as SGHVS and CDR2 as FNYEAQ. The CDR3 sequence is 15 residues long. The CDR3 region has the DNA TGTGCCAGCAGCCCCAGGGTAGGCCTTGGGGAGACCCAGTACTTC. It yields the protein CASSPRVGLGETQYF.